This TCR beta chain was captured in a study of CD8 T cells in ankylosing spondylitis. Of note for this clonotype: Its cognate antigen is unknown.

The CDR3 is 15 residues long. Germline V gene sequence: CDR1 KGHDR, CDR2 SFDVKD. V shed 3 bases and J shed 0 bases, with 9 bases lying between them. Study-level points and caveats: Roughly eight highly homologous variants made up a TCR beta motif that seemed to typify ankylosing spondylitis blood.

TCRdb independently ran MiXCR on the 5' RACE reads; one entry per CDR3 protein. The table has roughly 370,000 distinct CDR3 sequences, 20% to 25% seen once. The TCR was taken from a male donor with ankylosing spondylitis. The material sequenced was blood, either unsorted or a sorted T cell fraction (not recorded which). The chain couples TRBV24-1 to TRBJ2-3; D unresolved. The CDR3 region is CATSDPAVSTDTQYF. As DNA, the CDR3 is TGTGCCACCAGTGATCCCGCGGTTAGCACAGATACGCAGTATTTT.